The clone carrying this TCR beta chain was picked up a small number of times. Its antigen is not identified. The data stem from a study of T cell repertoires in cytomegalovirus infection. At the level of the study: Public TCR beta signatures were indicative of both CMV infection and a matching HLA type.

General study results and limits: In two of eight donors, the top clonotype was HLA-C-restricted CMV-specific.

TCRdb itself ran the reads through MiXCR, one entry per CDR3 protein. Here the sample spans about 490,000 distinct CDR3 sequences, about 10% being singletons. The germline gives CDR1 GTSNPN, CDR2 SVGIG (reference sequence). After removal of 3 bases from V and 11 bases from J, the junction contained 14 bases not matched to a gene. The CDR3 consists of 15 residues. This chain links TRBV30 with TRBJ1-4, with 8 bases lining up with TRBD1. Sequenced input: PBMCs. This TCR derives from a human donor in good health (CMV status not recorded). Some clones in this sample may be carry-over from other donors' samples. CDR3 nucleotides: TGTGCCTGGAGCCACGCTCAGGGGGCGTTGGGGAAACTGTTTTTT. Its protein product is CAWSHAQGALGKLFF.